This TCR beta chain was observed in a study of blood T cell repertoires in COVID-19. As for the study in general: Sites across the United States, Italy and Spain contributed samples from acute and convalescent COVID-19.

Germline V lookup: CDR1 MNHEY, CDR2 SVGAGI. J was trimmed by 6 bases and V by 6 bases; bases with no gene match: 10. This CDR3 contains 14 residues. The protocol was immunoSEQ multiplex PCR, while the TCRdb copy is restricted to in-frame clones and leaves out a portion. The table includes around 220,000 clones, around four fifths detected once. This sequence was found in a man aged 25-45 years with active or convalescent COVID-19. Sequenced: peripheral blood. The V gene is TRBV6-5, the J gene TRBJ1-1; 7 bases map to TRBD1. The chain's CDR3 is CASRSSRQGAEAFF. As DNA, the CDR3 is TGTGCCAGCAGGTCTTCCCGGCAGGGGGCTGAAGCTTTCTTT.